This passage covers 6 T cell receptor beta chains from one sample sequenced in a study of blood T cell repertoires in COVID-19. Sequenced by immunoSEQ multiplex PCR; TCRdb stores in-frame clones only, minus some. The sample has some 500,000 clones, roughly 91% seen once. The sample comprised peripheral blood. These receptors were obtained from a woman in her 50s with COVID-19, enrolled during active disease.

This clone has only a few counts. The chain links TRBV5-1 to TRBJ1-6; D might be TRBD1 (5 bases). V lost 4 bases and J lost 7, with 27 bases in between. CDR3 length: 19 amino acids. In germline, CDR1 is SGHRS, CDR2 YFSETQ. CDR3 protein: CASSTGTPATQRINSPLHF. Here the CDR3 DNA reads TGCGCCAGCAGCACCGGGACTCCGGCTACTCAGCGGATCAATTCACCCCTCCACTTT.

CDR3 in DNA: TGTGCCAGCAGCCCCAGGACAGGTTGGGACTATGGCTACACCTTC. This sequence encodes CASSPRTGWDYGYTF. V and J are TRBV9 and TRBJ1-2; 7 bases are a match to TRBD1. Germline loops: CDR1 SGDLS, CDR2 YYNGEE. The V gene end was trimmed by 4 bases and the J gene end by 3 bases; junction bases not matched to a gene: 9. The CDR3 loop spans 15 amino acids.

This clone was recorded only once. The chain joins TRBV15 to TRBJ2-2; 7 bases are shared with TRBD2. The CDR3 runs to 14 residues. Germline-derived CDR1 and CDR2 are LNHNV and YYDKDF (reference sequence). V gave up 4 bases and J gave up 7 bases; unmatched junction bases: 6. As DNA, the CDR3 is TGTGCCACCAGCACCGAGTGGGAGGGCGGGGAGCTGTTTTTT. It codes for CATSTEWEGGELFF.

The V and J genes are TRBV5-1 and TRBJ1-2; D is uncertain. Trimming cost V 2 bases and J 0 bases, with 8 bases left between them. The CDR3 length is 14 residues. Per the germline V gene, CDR1 is SGHRS and CDR2 is YFSETQ. The chain's CDR3 is CASSLLLANYGYTF. The CDR3, as DNA: TGCGCCAGCAGCTTACTTCTAGCTAACTATGGCTACACCTTC. Looking up the rest from reference TRBV5-1 and TRBJ1-2 gives the full variable domain: KAGVTQTPRYLIKTRGQQVTLSCSPISGHRSVSWYQQTPGQGLQFLFEYFSETQRNKGNFPGRFSGRQFSNSRSEMNVSTLELGDSALYLCASSLLLANYGYTFGSGTRLTVV.

This chain connects TRBV12-3 or TRBV12-4 to TRBJ1-2, with D maybe TRBD1 (5 bases). The ends were cut back, 4 bases at V and 8 bases at J, with 8 bases in the middle. CDR3 length: 11 amino acids. The CDR3 loop is CASSSGFGYTF. The CDR3 bases are TGTGCCAGCAGTTCAGGGTTCGGCTACACCTTC.

The chain is built from TRBV7-9 and TRBJ1-3; TRBD1 matches 7 bases. The CDR3 sequence is 15 residues long. The germline CDR1 and CDR2 sequences are SEHNR and FQNEAQ (reference sequence). The J segment lost 1 base and the V segment lost 3 bases, leaving 3 bases of the junction unmatched. The CDR3 DNA reads TGTGCCAGCAGCTTGACAGGGCCGTCTGGAAACACCATATATTTT. Encoded protein: CASSLTGPSGNTIYF.